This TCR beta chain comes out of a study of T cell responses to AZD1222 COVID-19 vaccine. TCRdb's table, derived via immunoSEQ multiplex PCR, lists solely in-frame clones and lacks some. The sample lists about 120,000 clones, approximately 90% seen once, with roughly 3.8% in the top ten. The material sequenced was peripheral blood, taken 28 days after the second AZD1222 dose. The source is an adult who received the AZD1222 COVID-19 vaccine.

The CDR3 DNA reads TGCAGCGTGACTAAGACAGGGCGCTCTGGAAACACCATATATTTT. It codes for CSVTKTGRSGNTIYF. The chain has TRBV29-1 and TRBJ1-3, with 7 bases lining up with TRBD1. This CDR3 has 15 residues. The V gene's germline CDR1 is SQVTM and CDR2 ANQGSEA. V shed 6 bases and J 0 bases; nucleotides not matched to a gene: 8. Full variable domain (outside the CDR3, taken from reference TRBV29-1 and TRBJ1-3): SAVISQKPSRDICQRGTSLTIQCQVDSQVTMMFWYRQQPGQSLTLIATANQGSEATYESGFVIDKFPISRPNLTFSTLTVSNMSPEDSSIYLCSVTKTGRSGNTIYFGEGSWLTVV.